This TCR beta chain emerged from a study of CD4+ T cells in melanoma. Study-level results: Diverse differentiation states were reported for melanoma neoantigen-specific CD4+ T cells. CD8+ T cell, macrophage and B cell function reportedly correlated with neoantigen-specific CD4+ T cells.

The assay was immunoSEQ multiplex PCR, and TCRdb's table has in-frame clones only and misses some. The sample holds more than 90,000 clones, approximately 92% seen once. Comments on this clone: Antigen unknown.

The receptor's source is a human donor with melanoma. The sequencing input was peripheral blood.

CDR3 in amino acids: CASSEYLGNEQFF. In DNA, the CDR3 is TGTGCCAGCAGCGAGTATTTGGGCAATGAGCAGTTCTTC. The chain has TRBV5-4 and TRBJ2-1; D uncertain. The V end was cut by 4 bases, the J end by 6 bases, with 11 bases between. Germline V gene data show CDR1 as SGHNT and CDR2 as YYREEE (reference sequence). This CDR3 has 13 residues.